A single sample is the source of the 19 T cell receptor beta chains below, sequenced in a study of T cell responses to AZD1222 COVID-19 vaccine. Sequencing was performed with immunoSEQ multiplex PCR; in TCRdb, only in-frame clones are kept and a portion is missing. The sample holds 130,000 to 150,000 clones, approximately 88% seen once. Here the sequenced sample was peripheral blood, taken on day 0 of AZD1222 vaccination. These receptors originate from an adult in good health.

The V gene is TRBV5-4, the J gene TRBJ2-7; 11 bases line up with TRBD2. The CDR3 loop spans 14 amino acids. CDR1 and CDR2 from the germline V gene are SGHNT and YYREEE (reference sequence). J lost 2 bases, V lost 4 bases, and 2 bases had no gene match. CDR3 region: CASSGGLAAYEQYF. The CDR3 DNA sequence: TGTGCCAGCAGCGGGGGACTAGCGGCCTACGAGCAGTACTTC.

This chain connects TRBV30 to TRBJ1-1, with a possible D match to TRBD1 (5 bases). CDR1 and CDR2 from the germline V gene are GTSNPN and SVGIG (reference sequence). CDR3 size: 14 residues. V dropped 3 bases and J dropped 6 bases, with 17 bases sitting between them. In nucleotides, the CDR3 is TGTGCCTGGAGCCTACTCCGACAGCTACCTGAAGCTTTCTTT. It is translated as CAWSLLRQLPEAFF.

The rearrangement links TRBV2 to TRBJ2-1; 7 bases match TRBD2. The CDR3 is 13 amino acids. The germline V gene encodes CDR1 SNHLY and CDR2 FYNNEI. After removal of 8 bases from V and 8 bases from J, the junction contained 9 bases not matched to a gene. CDR3 loop: CASFSGWGDEQFF. The CDR3 coding sequence is TGTGCCAGCTTTAGCGGGTGGGGCGATGAGCAGTTCTTC.

The rearrangement links TRBV5-4 to TRBJ2-1; D is unresolved. Germline CDR1 reads SGHNT; CDR2 reads YYREEE (reference sequence). This CDR3 is 15 amino acids long. The V and J ends lost 4 bases and 3 bases respectively, with 14 bases between them. The CDR3 reads CASSNSESIYNEQFF. The CDR3 region has the DNA TGTGCCAGCAGCAACAGTGAGTCAATCTACAATGAGCAGTTCTTC. Combining the CDR3 with reference TRBV5-4 and TRBJ2-1 gives the whole variable domain ETGVTQSPTHLIKTRGQQVTLRCSSQSGHNTVSWYQQALGQGPQFIFQYYREEENGRGNFPPRFSGLQFPNYSSELNVNALELDDSALYLCASSNSESIYNEQFFGPGTRLTVL.

This sequence joins TRBV7-9 and TRBJ2-7; D is unclear. Germline V lookup: CDR1 SEHNR, CDR2 FQNEAQ (reference sequence). The V gene lost 4 bases and the J gene lost 0 bases, with 10 bases spanning the gap. The CDR3 totals 14 residues. This CDR3 is CASSYETLSYEQYF. The CDR3 DNA reads TGTGCCAGCAGCTATGAGACACTCTCCTACGAGCAGTACTTC.

This chain connects TRBV7-9 to TRBJ2-7, with D maybe TRBD2 (5 bases). V lost 5 bases to trimming and J lost 11 bases, with 7 bases between them. This CDR3 spans 9 amino acids. Germline lookup yields CDR1 SEHNR and CDR2 FQNEAQ (reference sequence). The CDR3: CASSPGEYF. For the CDR3, the DNA is TGTGCCAGCAGCCCCGGGGAGTACTTC. Supplemented by reference TRBV7-9 and TRBJ2-7, the full variable domain reads DTGVSQNPRHKITKRGQNVTFRCDPISEHNRLYWYRQTLGQGPEFLTYFQNEAQLEKSRLLSDRFSAERPKGSFSTLEIQRTEQGDSAMYLCASSPGEYFGPGTRLTVT.

The chain joins TRBV6-5 to TRBJ2-7, with D possibly TRBD1 on 5 matching bases. Germline assignment: CDR1 MNHEY and CDR2 SVGAGI. The V end lost 6 bases, the J end lost 6 bases, and 15 bases lay between the germline ends. CDR3 length: 13 amino acids. The CDR3 protein is CASSIRGGREQYF. The CDR3 bases are TGTGCCAGCAGCATTAGGGGCGGCCGCGAGCAGTACTTC.

The chain has TRBV28 and TRBJ2-2; no clear D gene. Germline-derived CDR1 and CDR2 are MDHEN and SYDVKM. The V and J ends lost 8 bases and 6 bases respectively, with 4 bases between them. The CDR3 has 10 residues. This chain's CDR3 is CASLSGELFF. For the CDR3, the DNA is TGTGCCAGCCTATCCGGGGAGCTGTTTTTT.

This clone has just a few counts. V usage is TRBV28 and J usage is TRBJ1-5; a possible D gene is TRBD1 (6 bases). CDR3 length equals 15 residues. Germline V gives CDR1 MDHEN, CDR2 SYDVKM. Trimming removed 7 bases at V and 3 bases at J, with 16 bases between. CDR3 coding DNA: TGTGCCAGCACCATGTGGGGGGGCACCAATCAGCCCCAGCATTTT. Protein sequence: CASTMWGGTNQPQHF.

As for this clone: Other DNA sequences from this sample encode an identical CDR3 as well. The rearrangement uses TRBV5-1 and TRBJ1-2; D possibly corresponds to TRBD1 (5 bases). The CDR3 has 14 residues. V was clipped by 4 bases and J by 5 bases, with 15 bases between them. Germline CDR1 and CDR2: SGHRS and YFSETQ. CDR3 amino acids: CASSPTGTSYGYTF. DNA for the CDR3: TGCGCCAGCAGCCCGACCGGGACCTCTTATGGCTACACCTTC.

The chain joins TRBV10-3 to TRBJ2-1, with D perhaps TRBD2 (5 bases). CDR1 is ENHRY, CDR2 SYGVKD, per germline. V was pared by 6 bases and J by 4 bases, with 13 bases between. The CDR3 covers 14 residues. This CDR3 is CAIRGDYAYNEQFF. In nucleotides, the CDR3 is TGTGCCATCAGGGGCGACTACGCTTACAATGAGCAGTTCTTC.

This sequence joins TRBV11-3 and TRBJ1-3; the D is unclear. The CDR3 extends over 13 amino acids. Germline V gene data show CDR1 as SGHNT and CDR2 as YENEEA. Between the trimmed V and J ends, which lost 0 bases and 12 bases, there was a span of 12 bases. CDR3 nucleotide sequence: TGTGCCAGCAGCTTAGAAGGAAGCGGAAGCATATATTTT. Protein sequence: CASSLEGSGSIYF.

The table lists this clone with a count of one. J is TRBJ2-7 and V is TRBV28; TRBD1 aligns across 9 bases. Germline values: CDR1 MDHEN, CDR2 SYDVKM. J was trimmed by 2 bases and V by 4 bases; bases with no gene match: 9. The CDR3 is 16 amino acids. The CDR3 loop reads CASSSLGQGRTYEQYF. DNA of the CDR3: TGTGCCAGCAGTTCCCTCGGACAGGGGAGAACCTACGAGCAGTACTTC.

Notes on this clone: The sample contains more than one DNA sequence encoding this CDR3. V is TRBV6-5 and J is TRBJ2-1, with 8 bases that match TRBD1. The CDR3 spans 13 residues. Germline V CDR1 and CDR2: MNHEY, SVGAGI. V gave up 6 bases and J gave up 3 bases; unmatched junction bases: 1. In DNA, the CDR3 is TGTGCCAGCAGACAGGGGGGCTACAATGAGCAGTTCTTC. Translated, it gives CASRQGGYNEQFF.

The chain couples TRBV5-6 to TRBJ2-7, with 7 positions matching TRBD1. The germline gives CDR1 SGHDT, CDR2 YYEEEE. There are 14 residues in the CDR3. Germline trimming cut 0 bases from V and 2 bases from J; bases unmatched to any gene: 2. The CDR3 nucleotides read TGTGCCAGCAGCTTGGTGCAGGGGGCCTACGAGCAGTACTTC. Translation: CASSLVQGAYEQYF.

V usage is TRBV7-8 and J usage is TRBJ2-7; no clear D gene. V was trimmed by 5 bases and J by 6 bases, leaving 11 bases between them. Germline V gene data show CDR1 as SGHVS and CDR2 as FQNEAQ. The CDR3 extends over 12 amino acids. CDR3 bases: TGTGCCAGCAGCCCTAGTCAACCCGAGCAGTACTTC. Its protein product is CASSPSQPEQYF.

The chain has TRBV7-8 and TRBJ2-1; 7 positions match TRBD2. The CDR3 contains 16 residues. J gave up 6 bases and V 5 bases, and 13 bases lay outside the gene matches. Germline V gene sequence: CDR1 SGHVS, CDR2 FQNEAQ. CDR3: CASSPHPGREGNEQFF. DNA of the CDR3: TGTGCCAGCAGCCCCCATCCTGGCAGGGAGGGCAATGAGCAGTTCTTC. The full variable domain, in which reference TRBV7-8 and TRBJ2-1 provide the parts outside the CDR3, is GAGVSQSPRYKVAKRGQDVALRCDPISGHVSLFWYQQALGQGPEFLTYFQNEAQLDKSGLPSDRFFAERPEGSVSTLKIQRTQQEDSAVYLCASSPHPGREGNEQFFGPGTRLTVL.

The V and J genes are TRBV13 and TRBJ2-7; 13 nucleotides agree with TRBD2. V dropped 3 bases and J dropped 2; count of bases not matched to a gene: 1. CDR1 and CDR2 from the germline V gene are PRHDT and FYEKMQ (reference sequence). CDR3 length: 15 amino acids. The DNA for the CDR3 is TGTGCCAGCAGCTTCGGGACTAGCGGGACCTACGAGCAGTACTTC. Its translation: CASSFGTSGTYEQYF.

The V and J genes are TRBV18 and TRBJ2-7, with TRBD2 matching over 7 bases. Losses at the gene ends were 4 bases for V and 7 bases for J; bases not matched to a gene: 13. The CDR3 consists of 15 residues. Germline V gene data show CDR1 as KGHSH and CDR2 as LQKENI. The CDR3 loop reads CASSRFREAVREQYF. In nucleotides, the CDR3 is TGTGCCAGCTCACGATTCCGGGAGGCGGTTAGGGAGCAGTACTTC.